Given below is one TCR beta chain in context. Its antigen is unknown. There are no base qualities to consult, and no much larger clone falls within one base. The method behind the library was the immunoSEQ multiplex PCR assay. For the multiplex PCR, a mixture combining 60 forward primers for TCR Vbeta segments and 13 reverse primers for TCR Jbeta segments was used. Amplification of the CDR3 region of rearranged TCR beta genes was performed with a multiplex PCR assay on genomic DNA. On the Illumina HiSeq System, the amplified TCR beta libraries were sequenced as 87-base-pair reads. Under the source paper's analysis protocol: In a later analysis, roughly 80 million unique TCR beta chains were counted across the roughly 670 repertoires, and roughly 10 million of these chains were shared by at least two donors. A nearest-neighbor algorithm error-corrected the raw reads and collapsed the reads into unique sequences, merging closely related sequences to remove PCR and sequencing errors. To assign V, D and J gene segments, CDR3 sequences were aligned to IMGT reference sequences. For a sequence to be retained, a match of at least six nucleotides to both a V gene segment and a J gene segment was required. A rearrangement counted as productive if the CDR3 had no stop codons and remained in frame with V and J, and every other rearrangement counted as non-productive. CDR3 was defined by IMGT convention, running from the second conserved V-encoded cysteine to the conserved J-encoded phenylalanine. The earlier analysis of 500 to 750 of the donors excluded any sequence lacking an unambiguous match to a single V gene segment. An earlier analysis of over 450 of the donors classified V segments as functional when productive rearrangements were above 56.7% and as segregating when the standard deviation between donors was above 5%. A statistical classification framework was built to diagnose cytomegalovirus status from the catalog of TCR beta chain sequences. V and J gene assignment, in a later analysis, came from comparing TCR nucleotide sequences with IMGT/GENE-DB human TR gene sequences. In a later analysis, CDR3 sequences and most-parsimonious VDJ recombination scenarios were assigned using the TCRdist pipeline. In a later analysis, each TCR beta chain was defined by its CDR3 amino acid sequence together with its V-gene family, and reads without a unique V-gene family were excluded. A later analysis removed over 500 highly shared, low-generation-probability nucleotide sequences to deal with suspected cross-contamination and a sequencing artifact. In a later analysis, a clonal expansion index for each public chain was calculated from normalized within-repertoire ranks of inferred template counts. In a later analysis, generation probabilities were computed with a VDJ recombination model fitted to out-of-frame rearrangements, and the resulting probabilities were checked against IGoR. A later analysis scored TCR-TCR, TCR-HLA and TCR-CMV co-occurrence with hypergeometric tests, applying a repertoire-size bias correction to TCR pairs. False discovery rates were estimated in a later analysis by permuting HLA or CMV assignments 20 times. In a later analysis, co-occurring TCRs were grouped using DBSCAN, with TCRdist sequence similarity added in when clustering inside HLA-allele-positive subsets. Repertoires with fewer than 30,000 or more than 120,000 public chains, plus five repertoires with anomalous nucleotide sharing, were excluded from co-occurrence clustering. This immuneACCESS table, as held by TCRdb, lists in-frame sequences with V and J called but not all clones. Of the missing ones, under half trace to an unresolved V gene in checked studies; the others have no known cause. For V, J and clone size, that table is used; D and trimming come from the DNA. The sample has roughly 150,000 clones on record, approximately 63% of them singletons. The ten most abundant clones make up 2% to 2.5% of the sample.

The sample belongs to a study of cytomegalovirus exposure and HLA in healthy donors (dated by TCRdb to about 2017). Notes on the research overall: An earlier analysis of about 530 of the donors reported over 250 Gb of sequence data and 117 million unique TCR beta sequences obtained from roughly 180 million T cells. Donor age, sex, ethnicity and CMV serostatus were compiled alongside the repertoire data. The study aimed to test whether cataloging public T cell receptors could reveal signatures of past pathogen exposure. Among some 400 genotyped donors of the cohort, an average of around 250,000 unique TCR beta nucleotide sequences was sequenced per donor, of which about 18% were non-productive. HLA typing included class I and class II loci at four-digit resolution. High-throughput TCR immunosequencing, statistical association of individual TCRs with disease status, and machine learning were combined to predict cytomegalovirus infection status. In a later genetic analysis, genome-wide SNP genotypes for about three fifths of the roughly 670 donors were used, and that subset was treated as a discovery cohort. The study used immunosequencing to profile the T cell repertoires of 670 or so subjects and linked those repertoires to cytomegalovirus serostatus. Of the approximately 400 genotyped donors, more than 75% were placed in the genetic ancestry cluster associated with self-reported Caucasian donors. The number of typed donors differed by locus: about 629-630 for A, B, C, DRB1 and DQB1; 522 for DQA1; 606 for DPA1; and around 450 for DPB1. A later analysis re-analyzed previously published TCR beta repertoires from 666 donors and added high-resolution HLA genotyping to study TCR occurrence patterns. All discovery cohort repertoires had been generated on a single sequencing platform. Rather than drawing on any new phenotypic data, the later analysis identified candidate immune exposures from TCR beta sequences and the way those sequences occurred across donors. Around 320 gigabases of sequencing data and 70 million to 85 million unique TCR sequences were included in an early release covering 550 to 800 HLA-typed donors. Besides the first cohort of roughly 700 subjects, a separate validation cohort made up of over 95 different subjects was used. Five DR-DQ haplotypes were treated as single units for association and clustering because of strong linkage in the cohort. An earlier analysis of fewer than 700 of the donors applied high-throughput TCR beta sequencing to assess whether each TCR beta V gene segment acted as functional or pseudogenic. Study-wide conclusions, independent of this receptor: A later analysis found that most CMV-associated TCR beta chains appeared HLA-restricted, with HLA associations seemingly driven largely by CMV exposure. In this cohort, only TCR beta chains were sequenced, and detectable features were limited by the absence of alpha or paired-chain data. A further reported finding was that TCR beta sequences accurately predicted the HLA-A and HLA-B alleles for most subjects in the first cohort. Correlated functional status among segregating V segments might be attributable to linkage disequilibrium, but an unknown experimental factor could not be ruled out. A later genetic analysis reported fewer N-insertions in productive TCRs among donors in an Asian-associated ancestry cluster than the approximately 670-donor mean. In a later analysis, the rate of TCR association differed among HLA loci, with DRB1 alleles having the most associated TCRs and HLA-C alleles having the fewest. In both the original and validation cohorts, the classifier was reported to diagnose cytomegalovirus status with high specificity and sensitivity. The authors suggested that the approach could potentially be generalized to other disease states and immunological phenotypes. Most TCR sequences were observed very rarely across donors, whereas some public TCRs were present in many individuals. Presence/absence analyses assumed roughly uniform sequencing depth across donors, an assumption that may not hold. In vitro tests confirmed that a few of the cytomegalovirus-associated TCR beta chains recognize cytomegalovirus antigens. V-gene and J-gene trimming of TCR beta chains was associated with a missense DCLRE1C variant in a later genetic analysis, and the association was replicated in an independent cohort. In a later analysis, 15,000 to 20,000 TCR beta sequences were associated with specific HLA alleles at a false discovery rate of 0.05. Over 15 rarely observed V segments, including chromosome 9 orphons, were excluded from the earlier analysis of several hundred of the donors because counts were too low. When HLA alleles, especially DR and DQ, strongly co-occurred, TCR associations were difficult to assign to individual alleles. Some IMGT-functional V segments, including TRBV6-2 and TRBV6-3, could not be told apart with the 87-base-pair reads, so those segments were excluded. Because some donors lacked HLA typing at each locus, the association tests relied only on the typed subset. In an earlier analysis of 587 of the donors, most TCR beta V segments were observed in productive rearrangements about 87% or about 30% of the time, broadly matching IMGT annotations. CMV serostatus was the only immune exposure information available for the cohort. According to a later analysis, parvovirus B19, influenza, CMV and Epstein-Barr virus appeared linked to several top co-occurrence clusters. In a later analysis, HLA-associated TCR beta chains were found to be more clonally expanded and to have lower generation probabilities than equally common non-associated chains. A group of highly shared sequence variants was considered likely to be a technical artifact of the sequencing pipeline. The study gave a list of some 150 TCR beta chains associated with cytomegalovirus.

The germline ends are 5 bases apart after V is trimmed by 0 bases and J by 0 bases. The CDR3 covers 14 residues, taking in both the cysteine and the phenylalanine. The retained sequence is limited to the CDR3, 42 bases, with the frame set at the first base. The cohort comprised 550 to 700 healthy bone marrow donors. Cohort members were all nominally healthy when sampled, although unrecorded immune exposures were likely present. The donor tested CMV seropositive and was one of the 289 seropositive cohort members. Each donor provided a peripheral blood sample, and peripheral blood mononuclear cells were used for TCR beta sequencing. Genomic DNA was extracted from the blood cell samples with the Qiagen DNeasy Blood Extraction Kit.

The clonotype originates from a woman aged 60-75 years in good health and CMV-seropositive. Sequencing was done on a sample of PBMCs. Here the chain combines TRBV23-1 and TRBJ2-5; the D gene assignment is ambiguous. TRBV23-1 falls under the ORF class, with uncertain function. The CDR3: CASSQSPDQETQYF. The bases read TGCGCCAGCAGTCAATCGCCAGACCAAGAGACCCAGTACTTC.